The rows below give T cell receptor beta chains drawn from one sample of a study of OX40 agonist ivuxolimab in advanced cancers. The table came from immunoSEQ multiplex PCR; TCRdb's copy has only in-frame clones and leaves some out. The table has 99,000 or so clones, about 84% seen once. Material: CD4+ or CD8+ T cells sorted from blood, obtained in a trial of the OX40 agonist ivuxolimab. These receptors came from an adult with an advanced solid tumor such as melanoma, head and neck, liver or kidney cancer. Both conserved end residues are part of each CDR3. The D gene is left open where the match is weak. Rows give clone size only sometimes, using once, few, many, or a class for an expanded clone.

D: -; size: -; V: TRBV7-8; J: TRBJ2-2; DNA: TGTGCCAGCAGCTTAGCTGTGGTCCGGGGCGCCGGGGAGCTGTTTTTT; CDR3: CASSLAVVRGAGELFF
D: TRBD1; size: -; V: TRBV5-1; J: TRBJ1-1; DNA: TGCGCCAGCAGCTTGTTGACAGGGGGCTCGGGCACTGAAGCTTTCTTT; CDR3: CASSLLTGGSGTEAFF
D: -; size: -; V: TRBV10-3; J: TRBJ1-4; DNA: TGTGCCATCAGTGGGACAGCTAATGAAAAACTGTTTTTT; CDR3: CAISGTANEKLFF
D: TRBD1; size: -; V: TRBV6-1; J: TRBJ1-3; DNA: TGTGCCAGCAGGGGGGACAGCGGAAACACCATATATTTT; CDR3: CASRGDSGNTIYF
D: TRBD2; size: -; V: TRBV7-8; J: TRBJ2-7; DNA: TGTGCCAGCAGCCCCTGGGGGCTAGCGGGGGCCTCCTACGAGCAGTACTTC; CDR3: CASSPWGLAGASYEQYF
D: -; size: -; V: TRBV27; J: TRBJ1-2; DNA: TGTGCCAGCAGTTTTAGGGATCTAAGGGGCTACACCTTC; CDR3: CASSFRDLRGYTF
D: -; size: -; V: TRBV6-1; J: TRBJ2-2; DNA: TGTGCCAGCAGTGGCATGGCCGGACATGCGAACACCGGGGAGCTGTTTTTT; CDR3: CASSGMAGHANTGELFF
D: TRBD2; size: -; V: TRBV27; J: TRBJ2-1; DNA: TGTGCCAGCAGTTTATCCAGCGGGAGGGTCGATGAGCAGTTCTTC; CDR3: CASSLSSGRVDEQFF
D: -; size: -; V: TRBV7-9; J: TRBJ1-2; DNA: TGTGCCAGCAGCTTACAGGCAGGGCCCTATGGCTACACCTTC; CDR3: CASSLQAGPYGYTF
D: TRBD2; size: -; V: TRBV2; J: TRBJ2-7; DNA: TGTGCCAGCAGTGATGGCGGGGGGGCCTACGAGCAGTACTTC; CDR3: CASSDGGGAYEQYF
D: -; size: -; V: TRBV11-2; J: TRBJ2-5; DNA: TGTGCCAGCAGCTTAGATGGTCGGGGGGAGACCCAGTACTTC; CDR3: CASSLDGRGETQYF
D: -; size: -; V: TRBV6-6; J: TRBJ2-1; DNA: TGTGCCAGCAGCCCCACACCCGGGGGTTACAATGAGCAGTTCTTC; CDR3: CASSPTPGGYNEQFF
D: TRBD1; size: once; V: TRBV19; J: TRBJ1-1; DNA: TGTGCCAGTATCGAACCGACAGGGGAGGCTTTCTTT; CDR3: CASIEPTGEAFF
D: TRBD2; size: -; V: TRBV10-3; J: TRBJ2-2; DNA: TGTGCCATCAGTGCCACAGTCAGACTAGCGGAAGCGAACACCGGGGAGCTGTTTTTT; CDR3: CAISATVRLAEANTGELFF
D: TRBD1; size: many; V: TRBV11-2; J: TRBJ2-7; DNA: TGTGCCAGCAGCTTAGCTTCGCGACAGGGCTACGAGCAGTACTTC; CDR3: CASSLASRQGYEQYF
D: TRBD1; size: -; V: TRBV10-3; J: TRBJ2-7; DNA: TGTGCCATCAGGCGACAGGGAGTCGGTTACGAGCAGTACTTC; CDR3: CAIRRQGVGYEQYF
D: TRBD1; size: -; V: TRBV30; J: TRBJ1-2; DNA: TGTGCCTGGAGCCGAGACAGGGAACGTGGCTACACCTTC; CDR3: CAWSRDRERGYTF
D: -; size: -; V: TRBV6-1; J: TRBJ2-2; DNA: TGTGCCAGCATTGAAACCGGGGAGCTGTTTTTT; CDR3: CASIETGELFF
D: -; size: -; V: TRBV7-9; J: TRBJ1-1; DNA: TGTGCCAGCAGGACTGAACTGAGCGCTGAAGCTTTCTTT; CDR3: CASRTELSAEAFF
D: -; size: -; V: TRBV2; J: TRBJ2-1; DNA: TGTGCCAGCAGTGAAATGGCGGGGGCCGAGCAGTTCTTC; CDR3: CASSEMAGAEQFF
D: -; size: -; V: TRBV7-8; J: TRBJ1-3; DNA: TGTGCCAGCAGCTTAGGGAATTCTGGAAACACCATATATTTT; CDR3: CASSLGNSGNTIYF
D: -; size: -; V: TRBV7-9; J: TRBJ1-1; DNA: TGTGCCAGCAGGGCTTCGGTCCCCACTGAAGCTTTCTTT; CDR3: CASRASVPTEAFF
D: -; size: -; V: TRBV18; J: TRBJ2-2; DNA: TGTGCCAGCTCACCGACGAACCCGAACACCGGGGAGCTGTTTTTT; CDR3: CASSPTNPNTGELFF
D: -; size: few; V: TRBV7-2; J: TRBJ1-6; DNA: TGTGCCAGCAGCTTAGGAGGGCTAAATTCACCCCTCCACTTT; CDR3: CASSLGGLNSPLHF
D: TRBD2; size: -; V: TRBV7-2; J: TRBJ2-5; DNA: TGTGCCAGCAGCCCCCGACTAGCGGAAGTACAAGAGACCCAGTACTTC; CDR3: CASSPRLAEVQETQYF
D: TRBD2; size: -; V: TRBV6-1; J: TRBJ2-1; DNA: TGTGCCAGCACAGGAGCGGGGGGCTCCTACAATGAGCAGTTCTTC; CDR3: CASTGAGGSYNEQFF
D: TRBD1; size: -; V: TRBV23-1; J: TRBJ1-1; DNA: TGCGCCAGCAGTCATCCAACAGGGGCCACTGAAGCTTTCTTT; CDR3: CASSHPTGATEAFF